The clone carrying this T cell receptor beta chain was picked up many times. Germline values: CDR1 LNHNV, CDR2 YYDKDF (reference sequence). This CDR3 is 13 amino acids long. Trimming cost V 3 bases and J 1 base, with 6 bases left between them. This record belongs to a study of identical twins. MiXCR, run by TCRdb on the 5' RACE reads, gives a single entry per CDR3 protein. Here the sample spans some 200,000 distinct CDR3 sequences, 7.5% being singletons. This sample also belongs to another study, concerning yellow fever vaccine responses in identical twins.

The V call is TRBV15, the J call TRBJ1-1; no clear D gene. This TCR derives from a woman aged 18-29 years in good health. The sample comprised memory (CD45RO+) T cells sorted from blood. CDR3 amino acids: CATSSRANTEAFF. The CDR3 DNA sequence: TGTGCCACCAGCAGCAGAGCGAACACTGAAGCTTTCTTT.